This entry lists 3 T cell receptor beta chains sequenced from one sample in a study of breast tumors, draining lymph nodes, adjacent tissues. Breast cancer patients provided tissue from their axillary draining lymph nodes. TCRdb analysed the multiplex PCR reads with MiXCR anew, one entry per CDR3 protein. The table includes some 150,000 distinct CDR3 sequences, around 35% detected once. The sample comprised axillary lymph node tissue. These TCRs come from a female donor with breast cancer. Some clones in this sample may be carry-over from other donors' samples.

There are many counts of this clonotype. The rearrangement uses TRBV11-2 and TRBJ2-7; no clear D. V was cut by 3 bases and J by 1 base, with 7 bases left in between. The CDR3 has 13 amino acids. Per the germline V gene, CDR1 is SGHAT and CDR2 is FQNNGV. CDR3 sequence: CASSLGQSYEQYF. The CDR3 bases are TGTGCCAGCAGCTTGGGTCAGTCCTACGAGCAGTACTTC.

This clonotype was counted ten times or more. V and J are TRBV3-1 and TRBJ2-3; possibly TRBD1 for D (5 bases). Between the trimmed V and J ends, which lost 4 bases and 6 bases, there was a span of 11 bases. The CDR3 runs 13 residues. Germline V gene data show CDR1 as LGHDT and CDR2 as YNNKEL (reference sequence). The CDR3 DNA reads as TGTGCCAGCAGCCGCTACCCAGGGGATACGCAGTATTTT. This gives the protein CASSRYPGDTQYF.

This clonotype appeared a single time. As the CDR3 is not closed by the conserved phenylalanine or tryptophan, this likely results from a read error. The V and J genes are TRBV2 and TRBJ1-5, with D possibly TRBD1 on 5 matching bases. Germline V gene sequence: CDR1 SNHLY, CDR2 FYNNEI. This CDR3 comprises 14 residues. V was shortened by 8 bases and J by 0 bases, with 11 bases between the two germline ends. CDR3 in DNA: TGTGCCAGCGGGGACGTACTTAGCAATCAGCCCCAGCATCTT. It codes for CASGDVLSNQPQHL.